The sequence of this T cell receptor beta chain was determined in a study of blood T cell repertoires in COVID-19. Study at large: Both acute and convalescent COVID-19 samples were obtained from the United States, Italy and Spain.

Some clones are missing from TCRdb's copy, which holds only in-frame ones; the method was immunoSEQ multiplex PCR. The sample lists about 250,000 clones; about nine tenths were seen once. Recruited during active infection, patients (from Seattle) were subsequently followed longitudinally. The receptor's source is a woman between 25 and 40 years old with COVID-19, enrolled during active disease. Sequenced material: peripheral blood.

CDR3 in DNA: TGTGCCAGCAGTTACTCTAAGGACAGGGTCCCTAGGACAGAGCAGTTCTTC. Its protein product is CASSYSKDRVPRTEQFF. The chain uses TRBV6-2 or TRBV6-3 and TRBJ2-1; 8 positions match TRBD1. Per the germline V gene, CDR1 is MNHEY and CDR2 is SVGEGT. This CDR3 has 17 amino acids. V shed 0 bases and J 10 bases; nucleotides not matched to a gene: 14.